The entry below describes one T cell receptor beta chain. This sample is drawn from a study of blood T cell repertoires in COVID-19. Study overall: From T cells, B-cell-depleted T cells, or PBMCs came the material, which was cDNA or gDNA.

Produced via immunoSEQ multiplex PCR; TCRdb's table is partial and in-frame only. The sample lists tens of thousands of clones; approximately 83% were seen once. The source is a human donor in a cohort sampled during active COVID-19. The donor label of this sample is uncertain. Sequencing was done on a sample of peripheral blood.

This CDR3 reads CASSIGQSSGNTIYF. In nucleotides, the CDR3 is TGTGCCAGTAGTATAGGGCAAAGCTCTGGAAACACCATATATTTT. The chain couples TRBV19 to TRBJ1-3; D is ambiguous. The CDR3 length is 15 residues. V shed 1 base and J shed 0 bases, with 7 bases lying between them. The V gene's germline CDR1 is LNHDA and CDR2 SQIVND (reference sequence).